This T cell receptor beta chain is drawn from a study of T cells after yellow fever vaccination. On this clonotype: The antigen remains unidentified.

TCRdb independently ran MiXCR on the 5' RACE reads; one entry per CDR3 protein. The table shows roughly 310,000 distinct CDR3 sequences, with about 3.5% occurring only once. General study results and limits: A minor fraction of clonotypes spanned both CD4 and CD8 compartments.

The CDR3 has 14 amino acids. V gave up 0 bases and J gave up 11 bases, with 16 bases separating them. CDR1 MGHRA and CDR2 YSYEKL come from the germline V gene. This clonotype originated in a man in his late teens or twenties who received the YFV17D yellow fever vaccine. V gene TRBV4-1 combines with J gene TRBJ1-1, with D possibly being TRBD1 (5 bases). This specimen consisted of PBMCs, obtained on the day of the yellow fever booster vaccination. The CDR3 DNA sequence: TGCGCCAGCAGCCAAGAAGCTTTGTATGGGGCGGCTTTCTTT. Protein: CASSQEALYGAAFF.